Many counts were recorded for the clone carrying this TCR beta chain. Its antigen is not known. Genes and germline are mouse. The DNA ends 4 residues before the CDR3 does, and the rest of the CDR3 is filled in from the germline J gene. The germline V gene encodes CDR1 NSQYPW and CDR2 LRSPGD (reference sequence). With V trimmed by 3 bases and J by 2 bases, 7 bases remained unmatched. This CDR3 comprises 18 residues. The pooled cutaneous lymph node cells were sorted using several markers (CD4, CD8alpha, NKG2D, NKG2ACE and others). This record belongs to a study of CD8+ T cells in alopecia areata. Across the whole study: Grafts of skin from C3H/HeJ donors aged about 6-12 months with spontaneous alopecia went to female C3H/HeJ mice aged roughly 7-10 weeks.

Whole-study results and caveats: Normal skin's resident alphabeta T cells are also sequenced in scalp samples.

Following RNA extraction, reverse transcription yielded cDNA that acted as the sequencing template. The assay was immunoSEQ multiplex PCR, and TCRdb's table has in-frame clones only and misses some. This sample carries some 1,700 clones, none of them present only once. The sequenced sample was CD8+ T cells sorted from a lymph node. This clonotype was sampled from a C3H/HeJ mouse with alopecia areata. MHC haplotype of the strain: H2-k. The gene calls are TRBV1 and TRBJ2-5; 14 bases are a match to TRBD2. The chain's CDR3 is CTCSAGTGGARGQDTQYF. CDR3 DNA (partial): TGCACCTGCAGTGCCGGGACTGGGGGGGCGCGAGGCCAAGAC.